Listed here are 7 T cell receptor beta chains from one sample, sequenced in a study of T cell repertoires in cytomegalovirus infection. Their target antigens are unknown. TCRdb re-derived calls from the reads in MiXCR, one entry per CDR3 protein. The profile shows some 920,000 distinct CDR3 sequences, approximately 31% of them singletons. Source: cultured CD8+ T cells from PBMCs, taken from culture after CMV antigen stimulation. The origin of the receptors is a human donor in good health (CMV status not recorded). Some clones in this sample may be carry-over from other donors' samples.

Only a few counts were recorded for this clonotype. The V gene is TRBV10-3, the J gene TRBJ2-3; 9 nucleotides match TRBD1. CDR1 and CDR2 from the germline V gene are ENHRY and SYGVKD. CDR3 length: 17 residues. V lost 6 bases to trimming and J lost 0 bases; unmatched junction nucleotides: 10. The CDR3: CAIRIYSGQGSTDTQYF. CDR3 coding DNA: TGTGCCATCAGAATATACTCGGGACAGGGAAGCACAGATACGCAGTATTTT.

The chain combines TRBV10-3 with TRBJ2-7, with TRBD2 matching 8 bases. With 2 bases clipped from V and 6 bases from J, the junction kept 12 bases outside the gene matches. CDR1 is ENHRY and CDR2 is SYGVKD in the germline V gene. This CDR3 contains 16 residues. The CDR3 nucleotides are TGTGCCATCAGTGAGGTCCTAGCGGGTCCTCTCTCCGAGCAGTACTTC. Translation gives CAISEVLAGPLSEQYF.

This chain connects TRBV7-9 to TRBJ2-4, with TRBD1 identical over 8 bases. Germline CDR1 reads SEHNR; CDR2 reads FQNEAQ (reference sequence). The length of the CDR3 is 14 residues. The trim removed 4 bases at V and 4 bases at J, leaving 3 bases unmatched. Here the CDR3 reads CASSSGQEKNIQYF. The CDR3 coding sequence is TGTGCCAGCAGCTCGGGACAGGAAAAAAACATTCAGTACTTC.

This sequence joins TRBV20-1 and TRBJ1-5, with a tentative D call TRBD1 (5 bases). Germline lookup yields CDR1 DFQATT and CDR2 SNEGSKA (reference sequence). The CDR3 runs 15 residues. Trimming stripped 3 bases from V and 0 bases from J, with 12 bases between. CDR3: CSASLGRGSNQPQHF. DNA for the CDR3: TGCAGTGCTAGTCTAGGAAGGGGTAGCAATCAGCCCCAGCATTTT.

This clonotype has only a few counts. This chain links TRBV19 with TRBJ2-5, with D perhaps being TRBD1 or TRBD2 (5 bases each). Germline CDR1 reads LNHDA; CDR2 reads SQIVND (reference sequence). There are 16 residues in the CDR3. Trimming pared 5 bases from V and 4 bases from J, leaving 20 bases between. The CDR3 sequence is CASSPRVGGIGETQYF. CDR3 bases: TGTGCCAGTAGTCCGCGGGTTGGGGGAATCGGAGAGACCCAGTACTTC.

J is TRBJ1-1 and V is TRBV27, with a weak D call TRBD1 (5 bases). This CDR3 comprises 14 residues. Per the germline V gene, CDR1 is MNHEY and CDR2 is SMNVEV (reference sequence). The V and J ends lost 5 bases and 4 bases respectively, with 14 bases between them. CDR3 amino acids: CASSKRGASTEAFF. In nucleotides, the CDR3 is TGTGCCAGCAGTAAAAGGGGAGCTAGCACTGAAGCTTTCTTT.

The chain employs TRBV6-5 and TRBJ2-1; D remains unclear. The V and J ends lost 4 bases and 0 bases respectively, with 7 bases between them. The germline V gene encodes CDR1 MNHEY and CDR2 SVGAGI. There are 14 residues in the CDR3. CDR3 in amino acids: CASSFGPSYNEQFF. The CDR3 nucleotides are TGTGCCAGCAGTTTCGGACCCTCCTACAATGAGCAGTTCTTC.